This TCR beta chain was observed in a study of T cells after posttransplantation cyclophosphamide. Points from the study as a whole: Later blood repertoires were often dominated by clones from the donor CD8+ memory compartment.

The CDR3 extends over 16 amino acids. V lost 0 bases to trimming and J lost 4 bases, with 13 bases between them. Germline V CDR1 and CDR2: MNHEY, SVGAGI. This clone has ten or more counts. As yet, its antigen is unknown. Sequencing was performed with immunoSEQ multiplex PCR; in TCRdb, only in-frame clones are kept and a portion is missing. The sample presents roughly 24,000 clones, none singletons. The chain is built from TRBV6-5 and TRBJ2-1; D is possibly TRBD2 (6 bases). The sequenced material came from PBMCs. This sequence originates from an older woman in good health, CMV-negative, and a related stem cell transplant donor. The CDR3 DNA reads TGTGCCAGCAGTTACTCGACGGGGGAGCGGTACAATGAGCAGTTCTTC. Translated: CASSYSTGERYNEQFF.